This T cell receptor (beta chain) was recovered during a study of blood T cell repertoires in COVID-19. Study context: Sites across the United States, Italy and Spain contributed samples from acute and convalescent COVID-19. Sources were T cells, B-cell-depleted T cells, or PBMCs; the material itself was cDNA or gDNA.

This clone has only a few counts. The CDR3 covers 14 residues. After removal of 4 bases from V and 2 bases from J, the junction contained 8 bases not matched to a gene. CDR1 SQVTM and CDR2 ANQGSEA come from the germline V gene. In the authors' workflow: Researchers report that nucleated cell counts were estimated from reference gene primer amplification. Profiling relied on immunoSEQ multiplex PCR, and the TCRdb table lists in-frame clones only, not all of them. That table supplies the V and J calls and clone size; D and trimming were determined from the DNA. The sample contains under 350,000 clones, around 78% of which appear only once.

Sequencing input: peripheral blood. This rearrangement joins TRBV29-1 to TRBJ2-7; the match to TRBD2 covers 7 bases. The TCR sequence derives from a man between 60 and 75 years old who had recovered from COVID-19. The CDR3 DNA sequence: TGCAGCGTTGCGCCTAGCGGCTTCACCTACGAGCAGTACTTC. This translates into CSVAPSGFTYEQYF.